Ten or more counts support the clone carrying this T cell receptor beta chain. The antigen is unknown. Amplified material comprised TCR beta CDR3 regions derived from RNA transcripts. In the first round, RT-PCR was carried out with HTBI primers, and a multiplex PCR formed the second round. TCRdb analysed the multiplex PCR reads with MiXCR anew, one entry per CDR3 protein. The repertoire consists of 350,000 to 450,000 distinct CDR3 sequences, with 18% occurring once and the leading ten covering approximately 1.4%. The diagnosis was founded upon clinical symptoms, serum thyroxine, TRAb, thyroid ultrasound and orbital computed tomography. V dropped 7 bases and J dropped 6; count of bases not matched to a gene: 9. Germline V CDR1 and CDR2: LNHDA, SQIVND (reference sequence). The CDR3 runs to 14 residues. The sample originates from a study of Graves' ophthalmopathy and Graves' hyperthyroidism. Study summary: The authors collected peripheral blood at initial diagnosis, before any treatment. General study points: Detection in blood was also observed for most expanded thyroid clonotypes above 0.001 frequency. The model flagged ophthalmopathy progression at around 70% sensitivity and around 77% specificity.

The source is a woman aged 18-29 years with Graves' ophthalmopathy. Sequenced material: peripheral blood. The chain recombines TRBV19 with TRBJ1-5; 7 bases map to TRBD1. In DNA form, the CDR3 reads TGTGCCAGTACTGAGGGACAGAATAGTCAGCCCCAGCATTTT. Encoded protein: CASTEGQNSQPQHF.